This passage covers 25 T cell receptor beta chains from one sample sequenced in a study of memory CD4+ T cells and cytomegalovirus serostatus. Sequencing used immunoSEQ multiplex PCR; TCRdb keeps in-frame clones, though not all of them. The repertoire holds about 100,000 clones, around 80% seen once, with 3.6% in the top ten. Single viable CD3+CD4+CD8-CD45RO+ cells were sorted as the memory CD4+ T cells. The material sequenced was memory CD4+ T cells from blood. These TCRs come from an adult in good health and CMV-seropositive.

This chain connects TRBV7-3 to TRBJ2-3; 8 nucleotides align to TRBD1. The germline V gene has CDR1 SGHTA and CDR2 FQGTGA. V was pared by 5 bases and J by 2 bases, with 3 bases of the junction left unmatched. CDR3 length equals 14 residues. The DNA for the CDR3 is TGTGCCAGCAGCCGACAGGGGCCCACAGATACGCAGTATTTT. The encoded protein is CASSRQGPTDTQYF.

The V gene is TRBV6-6, the J gene TRBJ1-2, with 8 bases matching TRBD1. The V segment lost 0 bases and the J segment 5 bases; nucleotides outside the gene matches: 2. The germline V gene has CDR1 MNHNY and CDR2 SVGAGI (reference sequence). This CDR3 is 14 amino acids long. Written as DNA, the CDR3 is TGTGCCAGCAGTTACTCCGGACAGGGATATGGCTACACCTTC. Its protein is CASSYSGQGYGYTF.

The rearrangement joins TRBV4-2 to TRBJ1-1; the D is unclear. Trimming shortened V by 1 base and J by 1 base, and 10 bases separated the two germline ends. The CDR3 totals 15 residues. The V gene's germline CDR1 is LGHNA and CDR2 YNFKEQ. As DNA, the CDR3 is TGTGCCAGCAGCCAAGCTCGGCAGGAGAACACTGAAGCTTTCTTT. Protein sequence: CASSQARQENTEAFF.

For this clone: This CDR3 is also generated by other DNA sequences in the sample. The chain has TRBV29-1 and TRBJ1-2; 9 nucleotides align to TRBD1. CDR1 is SQVTM and CDR2 is ANQGSEA in the germline V gene. The CDR3 covers 15 residues. Trimming cost V 3 bases and J 2 bases; bases outside gene matches: 7. CDR3: CSVDSSGQGNYGYTF. CDR3 in DNA: TGCAGCGTTGACAGTTCGGGACAGGGAAACTATGGCTACACCTTC.

The CDR3 nucleotides are TGCAGCGTTGCGGGACAGGAGTACGAAAAACTGTTTTTT. Amino acids: CSVAGQEYEKLFF. The chain carries TRBV29-1 and TRBJ1-4; 8 bases line up with TRBD1. This CDR3 has 13 residues. Unmatched junction bases numbered 6, after V lost 4 bases and J lost 8 bases. The germline V gene has CDR1 SQVTM and CDR2 ANQGSEA.

J is TRBJ1-1 and V is TRBV19; D unresolved. With 3 bases removed from V and 3 bases from J, the gap between germline ends came to 14 bases. The CDR3 runs 15 residues. From germline, CDR1 is LNHDA and CDR2 SQIVND (reference sequence). The CDR3 DNA sequence: TGTGCCAGTAGTATCCCCGGAGGGTCGGACACTGAAGCTTTCTTT. It translates to CASSIPGGSDTEAFF.

The chain has TRBV28 and TRBJ1-1, with D uncertain. The CDR3 has 15 amino acids. Germline CDR1 MDHEN, CDR2 SYDVKM. Trimming pared 6 bases from V and 4 bases from J, leaving 18 bases between. The DNA for the CDR3 is TGTGCCAGCAGGCCTCCGGGAAAAGGCCTCACTGAAGCTTTCTTT. Translation gives CASRPPGKGLTEAFF.

The J gene is TRBJ2-3, the V gene TRBV7-9; no firm D call. The CDR3 runs 14 residues. Trimming stripped 1 base from V and 5 bases from J, with 10 bases between. Germline CDR1 and CDR2: SEHNR and FQNEAQ (reference sequence). The CDR3 region is CASSLGAMGDTQYF. The CDR3 coding sequence is TGTGCCAGCAGCTTAGGAGCGATGGGAGATACGCAGTATTTT. The variable domain in full, with the rest retrieved from reference TRBV7-9 and TRBJ2-3, is DTGVSQNPRHKITKRGQNVTFRCDPISEHNRLYWYRQTLGQGPEFLTYFQNEAQLEKSRLLSDRFSAERPKGSFSTLEIQRTEQGDSAMYLCASSLGAMGDTQYFGPGTRLTVL.

The chain is built from TRBV5-1 and TRBJ2-2; D may be TRBD1 (6 bases). V was pared by 1 base and J by 3 bases, with 10 bases between. This CDR3 has 15 amino acids. Germline CDR1 is SGHRS and CDR2 is YFSETQ. The CDR3 reads CASSLTGQDTGELFF. The CDR3 nucleotides are TGCGCCAGCAGCTTGACAGGGCAGGACACCGGGGAGCTGTTTTTT.

The rearrangement joins TRBV28 to TRBJ1-2; D is possibly TRBD1 (5 bases). This CDR3 spans 14 amino acids. Germline assignment: CDR1 MDHEN and CDR2 SYDVKM. V dropped 5 bases and J dropped 5 bases, with 15 bases sitting between them. The CDR3 is CASSAPGRTYGYTF. The CDR3 coding sequence is TGTGCCAGCAGTGCCCCAGGGCGGACATATGGCTACACCTTC.

This clone appeared once. The J gene is TRBJ2-5, the V gene TRBV15; 15 positions agree with TRBD2. The germline V gene has CDR1 LNHNV and CDR2 YYDKDF (reference sequence). V shed 1 base, J shed 4 bases, and the junction held 7 bases outside the gene matches. CDR3 length equals 18 residues. For the CDR3, the DNA is TGTGCCACCAGCAGAGGGACTAGCGGGAGGGCCGGGTTAGAGACCCAGTACTTC. Translating gives CATSRGTSGRAGLETQYF.

CDR3 region: CASKQSGVFTGELFF. The DNA for the CDR3 is TGTGCCAGCAAGCAATCGGGAGTCTTCACCGGGGAGCTGTTTTTT. The V call is TRBV6-5, the J call TRBJ2-2; D might be TRBD2 (6 bases). V lost 7 bases and J 4 bases, leaving 16 bases between the germline ends. The CDR3 has 15 residues. Germline-derived CDR1 and CDR2 are MNHEY and SVGAGI.

Points on this clone: This sample also contains other DNA sequences that code for the same CDR3. The rearrangement links TRBV7-9 to TRBJ1-3; tentative D call: TRBD1 (6 bases). Per germline, CDR1 SEHNR and CDR2 FQNEAQ (reference sequence). Trimming cost V 6 bases and J 0 bases, with 6 bases left between them. CDR3 length: 13 amino acids. CDR3 protein: CASRDSSGNTIYF. The CDR3 nucleotides read TGTGCCAGCAGGGACAGCTCTGGAAACACCATATATTTT. The whole variable domain, filled in from reference TRBV7-9 and TRBJ1-3, reads DTGVSQNPRHKITKRGQNVTFRCDPISEHNRLYWYRQTLGQGPEFLTYFQNEAQLEKSRLLSDRFSAERPKGSFSTLEIQRTEQGDSAMYLCASRDSSGNTIYFGEGSWLTVV.

This clone was counted a few times. CDR3 in amino acids: CASSPGLAEMDTQYF. CDR3 in DNA: TGTGCCAGCAGCCCGGGACTAGCGGAAATGGATACGCAGTATTTT. V and J are TRBV7-9 and TRBJ2-3, with 11 bases matching TRBD2. This CDR3 is built from 15 residues. V shed 5 bases, J shed 6 bases, and the junction held 7 bases outside the gene matches. Germline V CDR1 and CDR2: SEHNR, FQNEAQ (reference sequence).

The chain uses TRBV6-5 and TRBJ1-5; D unresolved. The CDR3 is 13 amino acids. V was shortened by 0 bases and J by 3 bases, with 3 bases between the two germline ends. Germline values: CDR1 MNHEY, CDR2 SVGAGI. As DNA, the CDR3 is TGTGCCAGCAGTTACTCGTACAATCAGCCCCAGCATTTT. Amino acid sequence: CASSYSYNQPQHF.

V and J are TRBV30 and TRBJ2-5; D call uncertain. CDR1 is GTSNPN and CDR2 is SVGIG in the germline V gene (reference sequence). Trimming removed 3 bases at V and 5 bases at J, with 7 bases between. This CDR3 is built from 11 residues. The CDR3: CAWSGLETQYF. As DNA, the CDR3 is TGTGCCTGGAGCGGGTTGGAGACCCAGTACTTC.

V and J are TRBV10-3 and TRBJ1-1, with 7 bases matching TRBD1. The length of the CDR3 is 12 residues. Germline V gene data show CDR1 as ENHRY and CDR2 as SYGVKD. V shed 11 bases, J shed 1 base, and the junction held 4 bases outside the gene matches. CDR3 nucleotide sequence: TGTGCCGTCCGACAGGGGAACACTGAAGCTTTCTTT. This gives the protein CAVRQGNTEAFF.

The chain employs TRBV5-1 and TRBJ1-1; D is unresolved. Looked up from germline, CDR1 is SGHRS and CDR2 is YFSETQ. V was cut by 4 bases and J by 7 bases, with 14 bases left in between. The CDR3 totals 13 residues. The CDR3 loop reads CASSLTRSGEAFF. The CDR3 DNA reads as TGCGCCAGCAGCCTTACAAGGTCCGGTGAAGCTTTCTTT. The full variable domain, in which reference TRBV5-1 and TRBJ1-1 provide the parts outside the CDR3, is KAGVTQTPRYLIKTRGQQVTLSCSPISGHRSVSWYQQTPGQGLQFLFEYFSETQRNKGNFPGRFSGRQFSNSRSEMNVSTLELGDSALYLCASSLTRSGEAFFGQGTRLTVV.

This chain's CDR3 is CASSQDSTSVGETQYF. In DNA form, the CDR3 reads TGCGCCAGCAGCCAAGATTCGACTAGCGTCGGTGAGACCCAGTACTTC. The J gene is TRBJ2-5, the V gene TRBV4-1; the match to TRBD2 covers 8 bases. Per germline, CDR1 MGHRA and CDR2 YSYEKL. This CDR3 spans 16 amino acids. V dropped 0 bases and J dropped 5; count of bases not matched to a gene: 8.

V is TRBV7-3 and J is TRBJ2-2; no definite D call. The CDR3 is made up of 12 amino acids. Looked up from germline, CDR1 is SGHTA and CDR2 is FQGTGA. The V end was cut by 1 base, the J end by 6 bases, with 3 bases between. The CDR3 here is CASSLIPGELFF. CDR3 bases: TGTGCCAGCAGCTTAATCCCCGGGGAGCTGTTTTTT.

The chain couples TRBV5-1 to TRBJ1-2; D remains ambiguous. The V and J ends lost 1 base and 0 bases respectively, with 7 bases between them. Per the germline V gene, CDR1 is SGHRS and CDR2 is YFSETQ. The CDR3 runs to 14 residues. CDR3 protein: CASSLTEANYGYTF. As DNA, the CDR3 is TGCGCCAGCAGCTTGACAGAAGCTAACTATGGCTACACCTTC. Full variable domain (missing parts from reference TRBV5-1 and TRBJ1-2): KAGVTQTPRYLIKTRGQQVTLSCSPISGHRSVSWYQQTPGQGLQFLFEYFSETQRNKGNFPGRFSGRQFSNSRSEMNVSTLELGDSALYLCASSLTEANYGYTFGSGTRLTVV.

V gene TRBV6-1 combines with J gene TRBJ2-7, with a tentative D call TRBD2 (5 bases). The germline gives CDR1 MNHNS, CDR2 SASEGT. CDR3 length equals 13 residues. Trimming left V 7 bases short and J 2 bases short, with 12 bases between. In nucleotides, the CDR3 is TGTGCCAGCATGACGAGCGGAGCCTACGAGCAGTACTTC. Protein sequence: CASMTSGAYEQYF.

This chain uses TRBV28 with TRBJ2-1; 11 bases agree with TRBD2. Germline V lookup: CDR1 MDHEN, CDR2 SYDVKM. The J segment lost 4 bases and the V segment lost 1 base, leaving 15 bases of the junction unmatched. The CDR3 contains 20 residues. CDR3 protein: CASSLLSSGRAKLLYNEQFF. CDR3 nucleotides: TGTGCCAGCAGTTTATTGAGTAGCGGGAGGGCAAAGCTTCTATACAATGAGCAGTTCTTC.

The J gene is TRBJ1-2, the V gene TRBV29-1, with a weak D call TRBD1 (6 bases). The CDR3 has 13 amino acids. CDR1 and CDR2 from the germline V gene are SQVTM and ANQGSEA. V lost 7 bases and J 8 bases, leaving 20 bases between the germline ends. CDR3: CSGQQGPLGGYTF. Written as DNA, the CDR3 is TGCAGCGGACAACAGGGACCTCTCGGCGGCTACACCTTC.

Only one count was recorded for this clone. V usage is TRBV28 and J usage is TRBJ1-1; possibly TRBD1 for D (6 bases). The CDR3 is 15 residues long. Per germline, CDR1 MDHEN and CDR2 SYDVKM. The ends were cut back, 7 bases at V and 1 base at J, with 16 bases in the middle. The CDR3 bases are TGTGCCAGCACCCCCCCGGGGACATCGAACACTGAAGCTTTCTTT. Amino acids: CASTPPGTSNTEAFF.